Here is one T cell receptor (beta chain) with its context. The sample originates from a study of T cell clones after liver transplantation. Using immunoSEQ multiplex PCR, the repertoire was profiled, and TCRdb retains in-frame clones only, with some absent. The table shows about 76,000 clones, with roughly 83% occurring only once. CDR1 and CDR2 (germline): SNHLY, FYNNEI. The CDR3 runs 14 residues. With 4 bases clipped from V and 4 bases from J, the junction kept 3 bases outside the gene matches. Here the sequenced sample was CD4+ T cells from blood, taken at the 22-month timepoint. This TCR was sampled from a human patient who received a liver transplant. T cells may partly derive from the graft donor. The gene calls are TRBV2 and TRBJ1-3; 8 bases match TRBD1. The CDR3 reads CASSAGTGGNTIYF. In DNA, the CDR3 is TGTGCCAGCAGTGCGGGGACAGGCGGAAACACCATATATTTT. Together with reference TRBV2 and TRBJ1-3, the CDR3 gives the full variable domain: EPEVTQTPSHQVTQMGQEVILRCVPISNHLYFYWYRQILGQKVEFLVSFYNNEISEKSEIFDDQFSVERPDGSNFTLKIRSTKLEDSAMYFCASSAGTGGNTIYFGEGSWLTVV.